This T cell receptor beta chain originates from a study of metastatic and nonmetastatic thyroid tumors. Study as a whole: Malignant and benign thyroid patients had repertoires compared in peripheral blood and tumor or nodule tissue. Study results and limitations: According to reports, the diversity of TCR beta was significantly higher in malignant thyroid tumors than in benign nodules, and this held in both blood and tumor samples.

Original handling: To classify distant metastasis in papillary thyroid cancer, a model was built from CDR3 differences across clinicopathological groups. TCRdb called clones again from the PCR reads with MiXCR. TCRdb's processing, not the study's, gives the V and J calls here. Of more than 40,000 clones listed, roughly a quarter are singletons. No treatment of any kind had been given to any patient before thyroid surgery. CDR3 size: 13 residues. Germline V gives CDR1 DFQATT, CDR2 SNEGSKA (reference sequence). Deletions cut 0 bases from V and 12 bases from J, with 15 bases between. With respect to this clone: Antigen unknown.

The V and J genes are TRBV20-1 and TRBJ2-1; D is undetermined. The source is a female donor with papillary thyroid cancer or a benign thyroid nodule (not recorded which). Some clones in this sample may be carry-over from other donors' samples. Sequenced: tumor tissue. This chain's CDR3 is CSARDPRVARQFF. DNA for the CDR3: TGCAGTGCTAGAGATCCGAGAGTAGCTCGGCAGTTCTTC.